This TCR beta chain was sequenced in a study of tumor and adjacent non-tumor tissue in lung cancer. CDR3 size: 15 residues. CDR1 is MNHNY, CDR2 SVGAGI, per germline (reference sequence). Remarks on this clonotype: Relative to the germline gene, one junction end is altered; a read error may explain this.

A modified ARM-PCR protocol with three rounds of nested PCR amplified TCRbeta. TCRdb redid the calling of the multiplex PCR reads with MiXCR, one entry per CDR3 protein. The sample carries about 67,000 distinct CDR3 sequences, around three quarters recorded once. RNA was extracted from bulk tissue without any cell sorting. More than 3 cm separated this lung sample from the edge of the tumor. The genes are TRBV6-6 and TRBJ2-7, with TRBD2 as a possible D gene (6 bases). The specimen was distant non-tumor lung tissue. The origin of this receptor is a man aged 55 to 70 with non-small cell lung cancer. CDR3: CPSSSGSFKSYEQYF. Written as DNA, the CDR3 is TGTCCCAGCAGTTCCGGGAGCTTCAAGTCCTATGAGCAGTACTTC.